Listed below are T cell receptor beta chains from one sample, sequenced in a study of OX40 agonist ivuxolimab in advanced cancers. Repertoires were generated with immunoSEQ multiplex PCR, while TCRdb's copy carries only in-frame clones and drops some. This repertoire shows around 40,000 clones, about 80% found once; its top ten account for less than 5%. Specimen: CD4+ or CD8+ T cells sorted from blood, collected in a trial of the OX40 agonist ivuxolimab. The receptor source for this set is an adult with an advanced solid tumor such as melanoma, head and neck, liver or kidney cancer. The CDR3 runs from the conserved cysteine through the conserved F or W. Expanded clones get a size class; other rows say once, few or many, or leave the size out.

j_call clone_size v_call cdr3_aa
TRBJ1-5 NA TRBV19 CASRAETAFASNQPQHF
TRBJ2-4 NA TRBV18 CASSPSRQGNIQYF
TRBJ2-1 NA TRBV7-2 CASSRIAGAEQFF
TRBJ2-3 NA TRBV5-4 CASSPAVTSTDTQYF
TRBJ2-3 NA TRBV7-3 CASSLIGGWADTQYF
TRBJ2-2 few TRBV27 CASSLVAGGAGELFF
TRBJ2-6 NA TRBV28 CASSEWSSGANVLTF
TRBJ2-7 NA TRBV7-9 CASSLGGTGIYEQYF
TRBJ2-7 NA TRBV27 CASSLEGSYEQYF
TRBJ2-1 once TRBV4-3 CASSQEARVYEQFF
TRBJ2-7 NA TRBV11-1 CASSLPSAPVGEQYF
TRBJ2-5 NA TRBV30 CAWRAQETQYF
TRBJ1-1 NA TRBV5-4 CASSNRDRGQTEAFF
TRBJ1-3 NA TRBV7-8 CASSLTGPVSGNTIYF
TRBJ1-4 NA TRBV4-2 CASSQDGGEKLFF
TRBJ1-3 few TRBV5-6 CASTLLGPSDTIYF
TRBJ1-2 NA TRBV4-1 CASSRSGGRDYGYTF
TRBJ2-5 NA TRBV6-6 CASRTGAETQYF
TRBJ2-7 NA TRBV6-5 CASSYSRGGGYEQYF
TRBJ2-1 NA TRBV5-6 CASKLTSGSKGEQFF
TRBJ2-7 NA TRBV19 CASSREGRYEQYF
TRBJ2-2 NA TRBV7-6 CASSLGMGELFF
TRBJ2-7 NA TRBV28 CASSSSGRGYEQYF